The rows below give T cell receptor beta chains drawn from one sample of a study of technical replicates of blood from a few donors. The method was immunoSEQ multiplex PCR; TCRdb's version includes in-frame clones alone and lacks a portion of them. The sample lists tens of thousands of clones, 95% to 98% seen once, with approximately 0.17% in the top ten. The sequenced material came from T cells isolated from PBMCs. Receptor source: a human donor in good health. CDR3s include the opening cysteine and the closing phenylalanine or tryptophan.

V	J	CDR3
TRBV19	TRBJ2-3	CASRGGLAGIDTQYF
TRBV6-6	TRBJ1-4	CASSGEDSLNEKLFF
TRBV19	TRBJ1-1	CASSRTGDTEAFF
TRBV5-1	TRBJ2-1	CASSFIISGGSGEQFF
TRBV5-4	TRBJ1-1	CASSLPQVRYGDTEAFF
TRBV6-5	TRBJ1-1	CASSYSAGNAFF
TRBV19	TRBJ1-4	CATRRPGENEKLFF
TRBV5-1	TRBJ2-7	CASSQAEGGVIDEQYF
TRBV28	TRBJ1-2	CASRTSPGGYTF
TRBV19	TRBJ2-1	CASSRGSYLSYNEQFF
TRBV7-2	TRBJ2-7	CASSEYAGTSGYEQYF
TRBV6-5	TRBJ2-7	CASRVYSGDYEQYF
TRBV27	TRBJ1-4	CASSPTGGHEKLFF
TRBV2	TRBJ2-3	CASRLGQVLADTQYF
TRBV6-5	TRBJ2-5	CASSYEGGETQYF
TRBV5-4	TRBJ1-1	CASSLAGGFTEAFF
TRBV27	TRBJ1-1	CASSPPGGSEAFF
TRBV15	TRBJ1-1	CATSRDKAGWIWAFF
TRBV5-1	TRBJ2-5	CASSRNRQQQETQYF
TRBV18	TRBJ2-1	CASSQDSRSNEQFF
TRBV7-3	TRBJ2-7	CASSPTGGYEQYF
TRBV5-1	TRBJ2-1	CASSLVGGQLRYNEQFF
TRBV30	TRBJ2-2	CAWSALGANTGELFF
TRBV14	TRBJ2-7	CASSQGAGWGEQYF
TRBV10-2	TRBJ2-7	CASSSRDEQYF
TRBV11-3	TRBJ1-2	CASSLAGTGRERYGYTF
TRBV6-5	TRBJ2-1	CASSYKREQFF
TRBV2	TRBJ2-3	CASSWTSGGDTQYF
TRBV27	TRBJ2-7	CASSLGTGAPYEQYF
TRBV28	TRBJ2-7	CASSSPPRDRGNEQYF
TRBV6-5	TRBJ1-5	CARRDRGDQPQHF
TRBV13	TRBJ1-5	CASSFNDRMENSNQPQHF
TRBV27	TRBJ1-1	CASSHLYGGRTEAFF
TRBV6-1	TRBJ1-2	CASSDRSYGYTF
TRBV5-1	TRBJ2-1	CASSWPLGGISYNEQFF
TRBV4-1	TRBJ2-2	CASSRGTANTGELFF
TRBV5-1	TRBJ2-1	CASSISLAGSSYNEQFF
TRBV6-6	TRBJ2-1	CASSSSVLYNEQFF
TRBV5-1	TRBJ2-3	CASSPPRSGGASADTQYF
TRBV28	TRBJ2-3	CASSQAGREDTQYF
TRBV5-1	TRBJ1-4	CASSLSGTGNEKLFF
TRBV6-5	TRBJ2-2	CASSYSEGDSPELFF